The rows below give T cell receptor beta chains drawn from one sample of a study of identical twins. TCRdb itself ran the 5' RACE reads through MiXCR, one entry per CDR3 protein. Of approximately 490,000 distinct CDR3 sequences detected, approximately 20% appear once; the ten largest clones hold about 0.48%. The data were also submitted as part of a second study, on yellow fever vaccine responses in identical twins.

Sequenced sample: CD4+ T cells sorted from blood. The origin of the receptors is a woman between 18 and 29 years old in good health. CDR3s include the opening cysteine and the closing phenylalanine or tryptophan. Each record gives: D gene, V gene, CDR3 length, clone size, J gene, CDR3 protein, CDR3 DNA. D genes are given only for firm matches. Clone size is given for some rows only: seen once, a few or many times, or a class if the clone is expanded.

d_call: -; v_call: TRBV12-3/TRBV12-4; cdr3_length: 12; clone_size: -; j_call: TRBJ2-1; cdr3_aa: CASSGDGNEQFF; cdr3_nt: TGTGCCAGCAGTGGCGACGGCAATGAGCAGTTCTTC
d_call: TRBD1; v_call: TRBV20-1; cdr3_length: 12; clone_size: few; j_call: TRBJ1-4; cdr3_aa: CSARSDRGKLFF; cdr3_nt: TGCAGTGCTAGATCAGACAGGGGGAAACTGTTTTTT
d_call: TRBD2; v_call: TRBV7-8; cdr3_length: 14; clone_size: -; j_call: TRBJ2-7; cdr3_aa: CASSLAGGRDEQYF; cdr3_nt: TGTGCCAGCAGCTTGGCGGGAGGGAGGGACGAGCAGTACTTC
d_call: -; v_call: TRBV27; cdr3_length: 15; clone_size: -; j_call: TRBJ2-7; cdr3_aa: CASSSSSAPYYEQYF; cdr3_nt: TGTGCCAGCAGCTCCTCGTCAGCCCCATACTACGAGCAGTACTTC
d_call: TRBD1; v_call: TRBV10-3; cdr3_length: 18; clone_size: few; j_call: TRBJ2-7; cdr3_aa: CAISESMLAPGGRYEQYF; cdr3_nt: TGTGCCATCAGTGAGTCCATGCTAGCTCCAGGGGGACGGTACGAGCAGTACTTC
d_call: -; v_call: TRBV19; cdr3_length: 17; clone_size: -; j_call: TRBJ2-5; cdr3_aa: CASSIDLFRSDQETQYF; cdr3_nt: TGTGCCAGTAGTATAGATCTTTTTCGATCAGATCAAGAGACCCAGTACTTC
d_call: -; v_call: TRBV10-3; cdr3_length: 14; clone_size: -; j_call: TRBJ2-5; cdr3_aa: CAISLTAAQETQYF; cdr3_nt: TGTGCCATCAGTCTGACAGCGGCCCAAGAGACCCAGTACTTC
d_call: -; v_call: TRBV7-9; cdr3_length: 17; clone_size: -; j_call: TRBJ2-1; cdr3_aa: CASSSPPGGKGYNEQFF; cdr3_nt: TGTGCCAGCAGCTCCCCCCCCGGCGGGAAGGGCTACAATGAGCAGTTCTTC
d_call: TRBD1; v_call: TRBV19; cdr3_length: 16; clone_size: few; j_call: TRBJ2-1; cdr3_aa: CASSIEGQGTYNEQFF; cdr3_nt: TGTGCCAGTAGTATAGAGGGACAGGGTACCTACAATGAGCAGTTCTTC
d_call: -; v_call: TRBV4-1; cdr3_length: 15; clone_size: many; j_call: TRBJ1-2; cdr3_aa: CASSQEGALPYGYTF; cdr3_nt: TGCGCCAGCAGCCAAGAGGGGGCGCTTCCCTATGGCTACACCTTC
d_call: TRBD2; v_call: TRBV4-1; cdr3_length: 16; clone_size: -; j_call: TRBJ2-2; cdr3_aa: CASSQGLAGAAGELFF; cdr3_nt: TGCGCCAGCAGCCAAGGACTAGCGGGAGCTGCCGGGGAGCTGTTTTTT
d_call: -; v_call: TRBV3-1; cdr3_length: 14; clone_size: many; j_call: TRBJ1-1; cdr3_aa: CASSQEDGGQRAFF; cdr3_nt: TGTGCCAGCAGCCAAGAGGATGGGGGACAACGAGCTTTCTTT
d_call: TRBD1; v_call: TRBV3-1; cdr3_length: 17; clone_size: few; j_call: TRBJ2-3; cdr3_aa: CASSQDKGGRSTDTQYF; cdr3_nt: TGTGCCAGCAGCCAAGATAAAGGGGGCAGGAGCACAGATACGCAGTATTTT
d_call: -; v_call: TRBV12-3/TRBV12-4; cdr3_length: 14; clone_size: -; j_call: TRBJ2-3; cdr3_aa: CASSTRGGVDTQYF; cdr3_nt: TGTGCCAGCAGCACTAGGGGGGGCGTAGATACGCAGTATTTT